This T cell receptor beta chain was identified during a study of blood T cell repertoires in COVID-19. The assay was immunoSEQ multiplex PCR, and TCRdb's table has in-frame clones only and misses some. Here the sample spans roughly 120,000 clones, approximately 88% being singletons. Input material: peripheral blood. This TCR came from a woman aged 70 to 79 with acute or convalescent COVID-19.

The DNA of the CDR3 is TGCAGCGTCTCCACAGGGGGCGAGGGCTACACCTTC. Protein sequence: CSVSTGGEGYTF. J is TRBJ1-2 and V is TRBV29-1; TRBD1 matches 9 bases. This CDR3 comprises 12 residues. Losses at the gene ends were 6 bases for V and 8 bases for J; bases not matched to a gene: 7. Germline CDR1 SQVTM, CDR2 ANQGSEA.